This section outlines one TCR beta chain sequence together with its context. What it binds is not known. This entry belongs to a study of naive and memory T cell subsets. Regarding the study as a whole: Over 85% of naive TCR sequences appeared only once, unlike memory subsets. A few larger clonotypes appeared in naive repertoires, especially CD8, possibly memory cells re-expressing CD45RA. Diversity fell and Gini index rose from naive through CM, EM, EMRA.

Four subsets defined by CD45RA and CD27 were sorted after CD3, CD4, CD8 and live/dead staining. Germline V gives CDR1 MNHEY, CDR2 SVGEGT. The CDR3 contains 17 residues. J lost 3 bases, V lost 6 bases, and 13 bases had no gene match. Both TRBC1 and TRBC2 were covered by a beta constant-region primer of two equimolar oligonucleotides. Four rounds of PCR amplified the ligated cDNA using nested alpha and beta constant-region primers plus SP2. An oligonucleotide with the SP2 primer and a 12-nucleotide UMI was ligated to the cDNA 3' end. TCRdb reprocessed the UMI-ligation and nested PCR reads via MiXCR and lists one record per CDR3 protein. The repertoire holds about 150,000 distinct CDR3 sequences, approximately 22% seen once, with about 0.11% in the top ten.

The source is a human donor in good health. V gene TRBV6-2 or TRBV6-3 combines with J gene TRBJ2-3; 9 bases agree with TRBD1. What was sequenced was naive CD4+ T cells from blood. CDR3 sequence reads: CASRNPRTGVGTDTQYF. CDR3 coding DNA: TGTGCCAGCAGAAACCCTCGGACAGGGGTCGGTACAGATACGCAGTATTTT.